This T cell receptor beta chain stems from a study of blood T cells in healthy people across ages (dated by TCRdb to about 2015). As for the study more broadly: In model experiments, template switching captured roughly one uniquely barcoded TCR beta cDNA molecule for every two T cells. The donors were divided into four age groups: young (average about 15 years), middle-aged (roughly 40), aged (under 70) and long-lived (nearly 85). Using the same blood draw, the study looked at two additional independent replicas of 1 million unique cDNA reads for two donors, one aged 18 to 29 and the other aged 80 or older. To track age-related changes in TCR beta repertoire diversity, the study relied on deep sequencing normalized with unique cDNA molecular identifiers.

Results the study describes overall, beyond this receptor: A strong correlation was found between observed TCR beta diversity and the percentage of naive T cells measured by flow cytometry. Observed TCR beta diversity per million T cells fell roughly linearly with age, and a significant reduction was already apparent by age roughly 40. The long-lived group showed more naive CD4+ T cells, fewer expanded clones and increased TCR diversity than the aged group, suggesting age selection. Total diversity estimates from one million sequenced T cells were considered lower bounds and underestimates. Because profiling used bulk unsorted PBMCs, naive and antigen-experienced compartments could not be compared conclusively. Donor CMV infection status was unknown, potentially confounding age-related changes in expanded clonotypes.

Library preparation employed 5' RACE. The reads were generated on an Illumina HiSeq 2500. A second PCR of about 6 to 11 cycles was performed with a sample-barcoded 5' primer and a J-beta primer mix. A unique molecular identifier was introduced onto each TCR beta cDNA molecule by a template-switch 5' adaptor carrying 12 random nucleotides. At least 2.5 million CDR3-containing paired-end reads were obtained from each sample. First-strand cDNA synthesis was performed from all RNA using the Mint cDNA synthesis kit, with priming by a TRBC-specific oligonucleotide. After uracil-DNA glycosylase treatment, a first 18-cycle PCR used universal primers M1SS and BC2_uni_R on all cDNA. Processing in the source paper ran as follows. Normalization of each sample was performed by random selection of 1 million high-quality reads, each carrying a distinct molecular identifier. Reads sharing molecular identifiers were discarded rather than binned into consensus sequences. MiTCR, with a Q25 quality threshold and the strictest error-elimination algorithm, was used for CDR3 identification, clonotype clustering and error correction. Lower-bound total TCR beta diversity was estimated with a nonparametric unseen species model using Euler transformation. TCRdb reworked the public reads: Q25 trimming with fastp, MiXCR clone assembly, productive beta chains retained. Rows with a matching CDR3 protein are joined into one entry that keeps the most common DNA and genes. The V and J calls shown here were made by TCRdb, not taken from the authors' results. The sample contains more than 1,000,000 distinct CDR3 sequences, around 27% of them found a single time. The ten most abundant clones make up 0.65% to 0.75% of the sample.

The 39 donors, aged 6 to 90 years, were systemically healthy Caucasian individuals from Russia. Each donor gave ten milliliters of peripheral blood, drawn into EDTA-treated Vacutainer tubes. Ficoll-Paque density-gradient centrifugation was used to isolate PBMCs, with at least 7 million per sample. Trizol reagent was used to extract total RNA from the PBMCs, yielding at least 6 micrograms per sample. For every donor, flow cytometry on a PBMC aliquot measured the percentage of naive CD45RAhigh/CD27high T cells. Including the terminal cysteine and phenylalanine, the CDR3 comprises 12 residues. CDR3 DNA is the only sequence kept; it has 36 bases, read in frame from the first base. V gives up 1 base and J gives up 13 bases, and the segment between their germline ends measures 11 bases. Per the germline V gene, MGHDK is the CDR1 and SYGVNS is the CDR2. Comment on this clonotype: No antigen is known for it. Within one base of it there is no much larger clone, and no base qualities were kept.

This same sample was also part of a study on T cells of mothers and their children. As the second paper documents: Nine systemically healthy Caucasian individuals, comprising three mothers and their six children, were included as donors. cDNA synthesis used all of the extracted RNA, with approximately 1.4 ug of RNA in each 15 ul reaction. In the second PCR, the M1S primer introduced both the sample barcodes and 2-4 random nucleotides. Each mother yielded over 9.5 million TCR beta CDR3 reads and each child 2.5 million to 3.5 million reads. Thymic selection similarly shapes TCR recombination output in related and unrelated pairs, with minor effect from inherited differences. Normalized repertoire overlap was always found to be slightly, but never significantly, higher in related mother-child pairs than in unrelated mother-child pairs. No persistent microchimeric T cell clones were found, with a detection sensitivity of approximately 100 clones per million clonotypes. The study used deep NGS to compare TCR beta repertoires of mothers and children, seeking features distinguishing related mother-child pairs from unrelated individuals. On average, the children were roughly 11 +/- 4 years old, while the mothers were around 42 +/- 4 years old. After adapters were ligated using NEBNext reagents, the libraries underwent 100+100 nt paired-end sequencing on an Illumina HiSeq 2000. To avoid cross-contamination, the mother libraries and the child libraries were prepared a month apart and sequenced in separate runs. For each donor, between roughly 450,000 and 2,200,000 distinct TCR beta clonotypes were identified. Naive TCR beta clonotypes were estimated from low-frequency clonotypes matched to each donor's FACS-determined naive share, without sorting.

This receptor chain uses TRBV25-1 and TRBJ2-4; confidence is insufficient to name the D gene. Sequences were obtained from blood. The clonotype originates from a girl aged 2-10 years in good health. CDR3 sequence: CASSESGAVQYF. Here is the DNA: TGTGCCAGCAGTGAATCCGGTGCCGTCCAGTACTTC.